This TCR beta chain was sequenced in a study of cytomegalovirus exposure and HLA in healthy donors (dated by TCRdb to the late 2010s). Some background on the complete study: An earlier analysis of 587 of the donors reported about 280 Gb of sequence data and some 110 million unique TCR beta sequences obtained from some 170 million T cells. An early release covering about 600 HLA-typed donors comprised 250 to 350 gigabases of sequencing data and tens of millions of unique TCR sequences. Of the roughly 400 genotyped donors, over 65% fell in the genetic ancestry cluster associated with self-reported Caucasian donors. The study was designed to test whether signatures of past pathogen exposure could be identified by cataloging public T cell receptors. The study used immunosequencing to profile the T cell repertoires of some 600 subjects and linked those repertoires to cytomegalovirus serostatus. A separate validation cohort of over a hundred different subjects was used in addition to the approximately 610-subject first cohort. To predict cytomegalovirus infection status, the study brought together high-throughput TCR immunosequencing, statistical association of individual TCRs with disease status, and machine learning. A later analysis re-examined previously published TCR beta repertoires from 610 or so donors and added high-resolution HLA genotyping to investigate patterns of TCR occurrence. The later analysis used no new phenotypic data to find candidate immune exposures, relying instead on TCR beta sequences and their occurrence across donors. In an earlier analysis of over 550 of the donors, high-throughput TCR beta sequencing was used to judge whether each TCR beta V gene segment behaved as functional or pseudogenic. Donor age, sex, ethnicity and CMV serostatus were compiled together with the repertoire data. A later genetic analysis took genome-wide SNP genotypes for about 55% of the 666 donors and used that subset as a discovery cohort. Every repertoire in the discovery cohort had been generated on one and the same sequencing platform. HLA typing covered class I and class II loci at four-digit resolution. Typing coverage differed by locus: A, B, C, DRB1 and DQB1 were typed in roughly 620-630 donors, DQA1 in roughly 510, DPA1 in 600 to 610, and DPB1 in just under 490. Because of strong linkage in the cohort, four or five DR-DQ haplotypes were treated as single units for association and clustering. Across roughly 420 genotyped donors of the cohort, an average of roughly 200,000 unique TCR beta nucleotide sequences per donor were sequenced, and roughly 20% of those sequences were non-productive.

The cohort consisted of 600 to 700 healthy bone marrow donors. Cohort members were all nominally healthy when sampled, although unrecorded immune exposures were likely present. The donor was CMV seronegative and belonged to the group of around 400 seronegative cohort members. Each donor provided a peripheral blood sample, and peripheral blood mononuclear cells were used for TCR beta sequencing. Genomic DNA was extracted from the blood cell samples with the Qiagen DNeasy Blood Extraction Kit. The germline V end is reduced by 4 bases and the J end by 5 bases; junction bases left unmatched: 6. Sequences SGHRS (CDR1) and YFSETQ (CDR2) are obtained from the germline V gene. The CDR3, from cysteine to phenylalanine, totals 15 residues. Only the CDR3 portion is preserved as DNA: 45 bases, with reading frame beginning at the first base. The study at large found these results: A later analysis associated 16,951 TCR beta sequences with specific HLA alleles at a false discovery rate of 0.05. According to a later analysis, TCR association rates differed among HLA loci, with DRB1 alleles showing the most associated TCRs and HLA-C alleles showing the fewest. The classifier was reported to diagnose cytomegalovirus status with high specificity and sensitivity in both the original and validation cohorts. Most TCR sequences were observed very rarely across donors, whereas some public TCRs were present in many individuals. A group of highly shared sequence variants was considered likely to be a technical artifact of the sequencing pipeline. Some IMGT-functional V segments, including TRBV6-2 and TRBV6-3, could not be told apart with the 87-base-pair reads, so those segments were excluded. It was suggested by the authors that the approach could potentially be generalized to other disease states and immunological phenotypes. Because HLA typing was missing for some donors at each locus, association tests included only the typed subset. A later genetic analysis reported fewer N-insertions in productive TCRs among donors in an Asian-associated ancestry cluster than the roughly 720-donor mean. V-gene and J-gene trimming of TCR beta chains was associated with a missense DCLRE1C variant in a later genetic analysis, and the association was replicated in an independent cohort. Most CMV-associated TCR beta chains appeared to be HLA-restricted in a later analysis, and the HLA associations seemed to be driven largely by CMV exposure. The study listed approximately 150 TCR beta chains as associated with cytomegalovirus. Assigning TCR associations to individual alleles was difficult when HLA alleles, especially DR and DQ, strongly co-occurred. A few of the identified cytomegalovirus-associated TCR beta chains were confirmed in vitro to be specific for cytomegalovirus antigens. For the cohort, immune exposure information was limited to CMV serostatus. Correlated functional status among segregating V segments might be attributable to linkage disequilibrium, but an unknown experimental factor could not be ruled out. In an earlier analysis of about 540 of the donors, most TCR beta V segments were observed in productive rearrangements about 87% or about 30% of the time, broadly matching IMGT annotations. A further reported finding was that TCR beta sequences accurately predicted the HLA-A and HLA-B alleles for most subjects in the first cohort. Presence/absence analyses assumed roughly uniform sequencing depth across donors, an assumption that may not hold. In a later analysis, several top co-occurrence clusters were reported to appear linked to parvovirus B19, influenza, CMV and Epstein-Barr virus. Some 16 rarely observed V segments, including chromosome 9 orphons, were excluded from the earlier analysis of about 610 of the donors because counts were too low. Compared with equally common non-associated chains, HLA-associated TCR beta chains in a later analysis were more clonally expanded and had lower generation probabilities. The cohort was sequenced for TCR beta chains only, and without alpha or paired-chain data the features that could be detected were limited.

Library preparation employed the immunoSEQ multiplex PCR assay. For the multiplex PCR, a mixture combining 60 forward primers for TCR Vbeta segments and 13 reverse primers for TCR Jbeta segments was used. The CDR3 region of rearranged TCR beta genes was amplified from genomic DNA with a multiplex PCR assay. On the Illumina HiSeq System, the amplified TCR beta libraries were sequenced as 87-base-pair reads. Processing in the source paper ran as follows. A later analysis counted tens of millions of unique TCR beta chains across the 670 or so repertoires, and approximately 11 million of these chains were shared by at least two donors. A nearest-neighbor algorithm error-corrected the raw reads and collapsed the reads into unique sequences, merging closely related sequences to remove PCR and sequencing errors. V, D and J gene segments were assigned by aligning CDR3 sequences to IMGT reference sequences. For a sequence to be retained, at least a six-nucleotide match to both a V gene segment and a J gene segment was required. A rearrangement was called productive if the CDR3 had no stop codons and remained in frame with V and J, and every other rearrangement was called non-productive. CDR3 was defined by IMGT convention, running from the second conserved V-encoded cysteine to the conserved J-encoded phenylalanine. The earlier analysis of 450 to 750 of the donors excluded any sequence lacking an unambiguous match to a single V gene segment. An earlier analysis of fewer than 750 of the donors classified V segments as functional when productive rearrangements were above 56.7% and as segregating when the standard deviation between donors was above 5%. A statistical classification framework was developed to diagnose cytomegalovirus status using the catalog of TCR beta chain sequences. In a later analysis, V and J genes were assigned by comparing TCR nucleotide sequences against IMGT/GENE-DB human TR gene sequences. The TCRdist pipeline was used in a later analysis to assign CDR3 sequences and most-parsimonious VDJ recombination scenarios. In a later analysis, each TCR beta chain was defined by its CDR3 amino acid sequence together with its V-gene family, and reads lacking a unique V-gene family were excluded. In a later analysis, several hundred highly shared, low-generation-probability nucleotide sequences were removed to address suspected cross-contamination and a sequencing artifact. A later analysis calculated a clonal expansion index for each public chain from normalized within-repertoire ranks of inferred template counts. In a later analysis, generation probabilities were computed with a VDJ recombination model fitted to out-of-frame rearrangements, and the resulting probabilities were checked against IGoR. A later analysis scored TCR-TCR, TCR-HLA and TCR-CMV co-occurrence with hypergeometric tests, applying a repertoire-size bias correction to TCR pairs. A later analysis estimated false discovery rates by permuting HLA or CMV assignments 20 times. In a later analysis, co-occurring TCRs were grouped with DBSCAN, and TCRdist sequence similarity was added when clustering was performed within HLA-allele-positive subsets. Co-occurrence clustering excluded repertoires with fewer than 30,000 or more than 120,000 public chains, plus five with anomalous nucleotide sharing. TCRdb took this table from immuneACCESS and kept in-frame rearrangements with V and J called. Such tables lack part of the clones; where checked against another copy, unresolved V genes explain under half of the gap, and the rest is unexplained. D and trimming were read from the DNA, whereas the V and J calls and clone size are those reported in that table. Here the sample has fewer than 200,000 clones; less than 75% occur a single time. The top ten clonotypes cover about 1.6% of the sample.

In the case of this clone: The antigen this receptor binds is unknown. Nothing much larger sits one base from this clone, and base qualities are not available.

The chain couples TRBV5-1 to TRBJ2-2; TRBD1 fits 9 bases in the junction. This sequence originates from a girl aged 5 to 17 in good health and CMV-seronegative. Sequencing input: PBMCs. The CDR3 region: CASSITGTGTGELFF. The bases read TGCGCCAGCAGCATTACCGGGACAGGGACCGGGGAGCTGTTTTTT. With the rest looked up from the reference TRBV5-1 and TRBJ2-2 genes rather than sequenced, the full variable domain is KAGVTQTPRYLIKTRGQQVTLSCSPISGHRSVSWYQQTPGQGLQFLFEYFSETQRNKGNFPGRFSGRQFSNSRSEMNVSTLELGDSALYLCASSITGTGTGELFFGEGSRLTVL.